These T cell receptor beta chains were read from a single sample in a study of vaccination effects on CD4 cells after COVID-19. No cognate antigen is known for these TCRs. The data were produced by immunoSEQ multiplex PCR, yet TCRdb's version contains in-frame clones alone and is incomplete. The sample yields more than 60,000 clones, approximately 72% seen once. Sequenced material: CD4+ T cells from PBMCs cultured without peptide, taken before COVID-19 vaccination. Receptors were obtained from a human donor who had a prior SARS-CoV-2 infection. Both conserved end residues are trimmed from each CDR3.

CDR3	V	J
ASSLAGGQGTQY	TRBV5-4	TRBJ2-5
ASSYHGDTEAF	TRBV6-5	TRBJ1-1
ASSLDGYSGNTIY	TRBV7-2	TRBJ1-3
ASGRQRGLHPCEQY	TRBV9	TRBJ2-7
ASRSSGATDTQY	TRBV6-5	TRBJ2-3
ASSLGGGEAF	TRBV7-6	TRBJ1-1
ASSQPGQPPDTQY	TRBV5-1	TRBJ2-3
ASSSSLAGGLTGELF	TRBV5-1	TRBJ2-2
ASSGRSTNEKLF	TRBV3-1/TRBV3-2	TRBJ1-4
ASSLVQRATEAF	TRBV5-1	TRBJ1-1
ASSLGTGYQETQY	TRBV27	TRBJ2-5
ASSPWRERYEQY	TRBV18	TRBJ2-7
ASKNTGASGNTIY	TRBV5-4	TRBJ1-3
ASSLTGPGEQF	TRBV7-2	TRBJ2-1
ASSPYRDFTEAF	TRBV18	TRBJ1-1
ASSDTGGAGEQY	TRBV6-1	TRBJ2-7
ASSTEDGETQY	TRBV25-1	TRBJ2-5
ASTYLASNEQF	TRBV12-3/TRBV12-4	TRBJ2-1
ASSTTWGRGNQPQH	TRBV19	TRBJ1-5
ASSFGQGAGGYT	TRBV28	TRBJ1-2
ATSDLGRVGTDTQY	TRBV24-1	TRBJ2-3
ASSLGLAGRYNEQF	TRBV3-1/TRBV3-2	TRBJ2-1
ASSIYGGNTEAF	TRBV19	TRBJ1-1
ASSPIERVLVEQY	TRBV6-5	TRBJ2-7
ASSDPGQGGLGQF	TRBV5-4	TRBJ2-1
ASSIDLGTFGYT	TRBV19	TRBJ1-2
ASSPGGDRANYGYT	TRBV18	TRBJ1-2
ATTPGTGESYEQY	TRBV10-3	TRBJ2-7
ASSLYSDTQY	TRBV12-3/TRBV12-4	TRBJ2-3
ASSEKRSGGEQF	TRBV7-2	TRBJ2-1
ASSSPTNLKTQY	TRBV7-2	TRBJ2-5
ASSHASGSFF	TRBV6-2/TRBV6-3	TRBJ2-1
ASSFGPISYEQY	TRBV27	TRBJ2-7
ASSPPGQQETQY	TRBV7-2	TRBJ2-5
ACSRGGRGSPLH	TRBV30	TRBJ1-6
AIRTRGSGEVSGANVLT	TRBV10-3	TRBJ2-6
ASSPVAGVLRKTGELF	TRBV18	TRBJ2-2
ASSLGGPRAGEQY	TRBV5-4	TRBJ2-7
ASSSGLAGVWGF	TRBV5-1	TRBJ2-1